The present entry profiles one T cell receptor beta chain with its context. Antigen specificity is unknown. The data were taken from a study of CXCR3-negative and CXCR3-positive naive CD8 T cells. General study results and limits: Both naive subsets, CXCR3-negative and CXCR3-positive, displayed similar TRBV-TRBJ usage, unlike memory cells. Similarly elevated diversity marked both naive subsets, with memory CD8+ cells showing far lower diversity. Greater hydrophobicity was found in TRB CDR3s of CXCR3-positive naive cells than of CXCR3-negative naive cells.

The libraries of TRB cDNA were prepared using 5' RACE with UMI labels. TCRdb processed the 5' RACE reads again and assigns one entry to each CDR3 protein, with no DNA. Its table lists 100,000 to 150,000 distinct CDR3 sequences. There are 18 residues in the CDR3. Germline V lookup: CDR1 SEHNR, CDR2 FQNEAQ (reference sequence). Sequences were obtained from naive CXCR3- CD8+ T cells from blood. Subset given: CD45RO-CCR7+CD27+CD95- naive CD8+ T cells lacking CXCR3 (TNR3-). The V call is TRBV7-9, the J call TRBJ2-7; TCRdb's D call, TRBD1, is unchecked because there is no DNA. The receptor's source is a human donor in good health. Some clones in this sample may be carry-over from other donors' samples. The CDR3 protein is CASSFDRDRGPSSYEQYF.